Presented here are 13 T cell receptor beta chains from one specimen sequenced in a study of cytomegalovirus exposure and HLA in healthy donors. The PCR was carried out with 60 Vbeta primers and 13 Jbeta primers. Method: immunoSEQ multiplex PCR; TCRdb's copy keeps in-frame clones and lacks some. Of around 210,000 clones detected, roughly 81% appear once; the ten largest clones hold 0.24%. Sequenced: PBMCs. Every receptor here comes from a girl aged 2 to 10 in good health and CMV-seronegative.

V usage is TRBV4-1 and J usage is TRBJ1-1; a weak D match, TRBD1 (5 bases). Looked up from germline, CDR1 is MGHRA and CDR2 is YSYEKL. The CDR3 sequence is 14 residues long. V dropped 0 bases and J dropped 11 bases, with 16 bases sitting between them. CDR3 nucleotides: TGCGCCAGCAGCCAAGATACCCCTGGGGCGGGGGCTTTCTTT. Residues: CASSQDTPGAGAFF.

V and J are TRBV19 and TRBJ1-5; TRBD1 aligns across 8 bases. CDR3 length equals 14 residues. The germline gives CDR1 LNHDA, CDR2 SQIVND (reference sequence). Trimming cost V 8 bases and J 0 bases; bases outside gene matches: 3. CDR3 bases: TGTGCCAGTGGGACAGGATTTAGCAATCAGCCCCAGCATTTT. Amino acid sequence: CASGTGFSNQPQHF.

The V call is TRBV4-1, the J call TRBJ2-1; D possibly corresponds to TRBD2 (6 bases). The V gene's germline CDR1 is MGHRA and CDR2 YSYEKL. There are 13 residues in the CDR3. Trimming shortened V by 0 bases and J by 9 bases, and 9 bases separated the two germline ends. This CDR3 is CASSQESGSEQFF. In nucleotides, the CDR3 is TGCGCCAGCAGCCAAGAAAGCGGGTCTGAGCAGTTCTTC.

V gene TRBV27 combines with J gene TRBJ2-7; a weak D match, TRBD1 (5 bases). Trimming took 6 bases from V and 3 from J, leaving 12 bases between them. CDR3 length: 13 residues. The germline gives CDR1 MNHEY, CDR2 SMNVEV (reference sequence). CDR3 bases: TGTGCCAGCAGCCCCAGGGATAACTACGAGCAGTACTTC. Its translation is CASSPRDNYEQYF.

The rearrangement links TRBV29-1 to TRBJ1-2, with TRBD1 identical over 7 bases. Trimming took 6 bases from V and 4 from J; bases not matched to a gene: 5. Germline lookup yields CDR1 SQVTM and CDR2 ANQGSEA. CDR3 length equals 12 residues. The CDR3 DNA is TGCAGCGTAGTGACAGGGACCTATGGCTACACCTTC. The encoded protein is CSVVTGTYGYTF. The full variable domain, its missing parts supplied by reference TRBV29-1 and TRBJ1-2, is SAVISQKPSRDICQRGTSLTIQCQVDSQVTMMFWYRQQPGQSLTLIATANQGSEATYESGFVIDKFPISRPNLTFSTLTVSNMSPEDSSIYLCSVVTGTYGYTFGSGTRLTVV.

The rearrangement joins TRBV9 to TRBJ2-5, with 14 bases fitting TRBD2. CDR3 size: 17 residues. With V trimmed by 0 bases and J by 5 bases, 6 bases remained unmatched. Germline V gene data show CDR1 as SGDLS and CDR2 as YYNGEE. The CDR3 region is CASSVGTSGGFLETQYF. In DNA form, the CDR3 reads TGTGCCAGCAGCGTAGGGACTAGCGGGGGGTTTTTGGAGACCCAGTACTTC.

This chain links TRBV27 with TRBJ1-5; no firm D call. CDR1 and CDR2 from the germline V gene are MNHEY and SMNVEV (reference sequence). CDR3 length: 17 amino acids. Trimming pared 5 bases from V and 6 bases from J, leaving 23 bases between. The CDR3 loop is CASSPSIILSRGQPQHF. The CDR3 nucleotides read TGTGCCAGCAGTCCGAGTATAATCTTGAGTCGAGGTCAGCCCCAGCATTTT.

The chain carries TRBV10-1 and TRBJ1-5, with 10 bases identical to TRBD1. Germline CDR1 is WNHNN and CDR2 is SYGVQD (reference sequence). J was trimmed by 2 bases and V by 6 bases; bases with no gene match: 1. The CDR3 is made up of 14 amino acids. The CDR3 here is CASRGTGGNQPQHF. The CDR3 DNA reads as TGCGCCAGCAGGGGGACAGGGGGCAATCAGCCCCAGCATTTT.

The chain has TRBV4-1 and TRBJ2-7; no clear D. The V gene's germline CDR1 is MGHRA and CDR2 YSYEKL. This CDR3 has 14 amino acids. V gave up 0 bases and J gave up 3 bases, with 9 bases separating them. The CDR3 DNA reads TGCGCCAGCAGCCAAGATGGTCGGGTCTACGAGCAGTACTTC. Protein product: CASSQDGRVYEQYF.

CDR3 nucleotide sequence: TGTGCCAGCAGATTAGCGGGGGGGCCAGGGGATACGCAGTATTTT. The encoded protein is CASRLAGGPGDTQYF. The rearrangement uses TRBV5-6 and TRBJ2-3; 11 positions match TRBD2. CDR3 length: 15 residues. Trimming removed 5 bases from V and 6 bases from J; junction bases left unmatched: 8. Germline V gene lookup returns CDR1 SGHDT and CDR2 YYEEEE.

This chain links TRBV15 with TRBJ2-3; TRBD1 aligns across 8 bases. The CDR3 loop spans 14 amino acids. The germline V gene has CDR1 LNHNV and CDR2 YYDKDF (reference sequence). V was clipped by 9 bases and J by 3 bases; unmatched bases: 8. CDR3 sequence: CATSTGESTDTQYF. In nucleotides, the CDR3 is TGTGCCACGTCGACAGGGGAGAGTACAGATACGCAGTATTTT.

The V gene is TRBV2, the J gene TRBJ2-1; D gene ambiguous. The V gene lost 8 bases and the J gene lost 7 bases, with 12 bases spanning the gap. The CDR3 length is 12 residues. Germline CDR1 SNHLY, CDR2 FYNNEI. The CDR3 protein is CASGHAWNEQFF. CDR3 in DNA: TGTGCCAGCGGGCACGCCTGGAATGAGCAGTTCTTC. Based on the CDR3 plus reference TRBV2 and TRBJ2-1, the full variable domain is EPEVTQTPSHQVTQMGQEVILRCVPISNHLYFYWYRQILGQKVEFLVSFYNNEISEKSEIFDDQFSVERPDGSNFTLKIRSTKLEDSAMYFCASGHAWNEQFFGPGTRLTVL.

Notes on this clone: At one of its ends the junction is not consistent with the germline gene, which may arise from a read error. The rearrangement uses TRBV5-1 and TRBJ2-3, with 7 nucleotides matching TRBD2. There are 12 residues in the CDR3. Per the germline V gene, CDR1 is SGHRS and CDR2 is YFSETQ. The chain's CDR3 is CASSGRGDAQYF. Here the CDR3 DNA reads TGCGCCAGCAGCGGGAGGGGAGATGCGCAGTATTTT.